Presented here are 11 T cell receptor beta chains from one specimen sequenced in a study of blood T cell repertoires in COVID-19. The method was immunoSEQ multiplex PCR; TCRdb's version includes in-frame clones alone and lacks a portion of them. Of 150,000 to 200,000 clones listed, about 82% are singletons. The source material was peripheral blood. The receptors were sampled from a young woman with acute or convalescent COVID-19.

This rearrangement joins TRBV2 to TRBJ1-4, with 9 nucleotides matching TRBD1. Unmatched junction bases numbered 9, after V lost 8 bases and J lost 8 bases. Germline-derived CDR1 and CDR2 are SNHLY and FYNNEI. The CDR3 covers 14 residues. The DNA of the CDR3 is TGTGCCAGCCGCGTTGACAGGGGGGGAGAAAAACTGTTTTTT. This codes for CASRVDRGGEKLFF.

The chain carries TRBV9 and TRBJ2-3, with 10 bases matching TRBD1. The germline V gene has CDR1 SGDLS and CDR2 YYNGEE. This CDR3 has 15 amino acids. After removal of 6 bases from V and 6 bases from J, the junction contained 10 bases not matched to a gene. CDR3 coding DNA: TGTGCCAGCACCTTCCGGACAGGGGGGTCTGATACGCAGTATTTT. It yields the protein CASTFRTGGSDTQYF.

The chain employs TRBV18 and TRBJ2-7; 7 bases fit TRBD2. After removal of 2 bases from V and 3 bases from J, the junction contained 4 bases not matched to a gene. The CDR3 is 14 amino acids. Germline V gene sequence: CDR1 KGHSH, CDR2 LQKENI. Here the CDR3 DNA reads TGTGCCAGCTCACCAGTCTCGGGGGGCTACGAGCAGTACTTC. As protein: CASSPVSGGYEQYF.

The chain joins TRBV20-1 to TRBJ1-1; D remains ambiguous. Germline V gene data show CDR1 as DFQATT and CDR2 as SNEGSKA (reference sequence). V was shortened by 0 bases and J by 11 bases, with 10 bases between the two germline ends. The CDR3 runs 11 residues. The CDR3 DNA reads TGCAGTGCTAGAGATATGGTGCAGGCTTTCTTT. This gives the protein CSARDMVQAFF.

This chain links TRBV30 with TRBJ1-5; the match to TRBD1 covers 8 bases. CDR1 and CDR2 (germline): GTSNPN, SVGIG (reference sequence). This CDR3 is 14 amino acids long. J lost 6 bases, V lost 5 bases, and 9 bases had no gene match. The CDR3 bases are TGTGCCTGGGCTAAGGGACAGGCGGGTCAGCCCCAGCATTTT. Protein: CAWAKGQAGQPQHF.

The CDR3 reads CASSQDDGYTF. Here the CDR3 DNA reads TGTGCCAGCAGCCAAGACGATGGCTACACCTTC. The chain carries TRBV4-2 and TRBJ1-2; the D is unclear. With 0 bases removed from V and 6 bases from J, the gap between germline ends came to 2 bases. The CDR3 contains 11 residues. Germline V lookup: CDR1 LGHNA, CDR2 YNFKEQ.

Here the CDR3 reads CATSGVGELFF. In nucleotides, the CDR3 is TGTGCCACCAGTGGAGTCGGGGAGCTGTTTTTT. This chain connects TRBV24-1 to TRBJ2-2; D remains unclear. Germline assignment: CDR1 KGHDR and CDR2 SFDVKD. The CDR3 has 11 residues. V was shortened by 5 bases and J by 7 bases, with 4 bases between the two germline ends.

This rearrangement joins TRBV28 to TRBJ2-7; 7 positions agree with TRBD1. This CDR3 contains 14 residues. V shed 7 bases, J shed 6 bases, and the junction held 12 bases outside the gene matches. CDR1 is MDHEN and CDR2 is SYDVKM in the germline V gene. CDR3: CASTPRGPQIEQYF. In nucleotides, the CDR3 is TGTGCCAGCACCCCTAGGGGGCCCCAGATCGAGCAGTACTTC.

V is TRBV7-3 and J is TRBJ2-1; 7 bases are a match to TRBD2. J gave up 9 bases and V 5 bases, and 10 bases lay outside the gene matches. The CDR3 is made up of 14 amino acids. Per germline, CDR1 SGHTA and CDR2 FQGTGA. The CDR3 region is CASSLRAGIGEQFF. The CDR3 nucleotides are TGTGCCAGCAGCCTCCGAGCGGGGATCGGTGAGCAGTTCTTC.

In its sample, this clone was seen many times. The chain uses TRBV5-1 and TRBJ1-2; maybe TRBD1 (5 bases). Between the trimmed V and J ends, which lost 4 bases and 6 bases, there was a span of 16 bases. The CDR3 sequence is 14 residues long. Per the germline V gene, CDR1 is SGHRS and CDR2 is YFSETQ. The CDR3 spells CASSLSDSGNGYTF. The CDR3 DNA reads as TGCGCCAGCAGCCTGAGCGACTCAGGGAATGGCTACACCTTC. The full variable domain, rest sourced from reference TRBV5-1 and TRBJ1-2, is KAGVTQTPRYLIKTRGQQVTLSCSPISGHRSVSWYQQTPGQGLQFLFEYFSETQRNKGNFPGRFSGRQFSNSRSEMNVSTLELGDSALYLCASSLSDSGNGYTFGSGTRLTVV.

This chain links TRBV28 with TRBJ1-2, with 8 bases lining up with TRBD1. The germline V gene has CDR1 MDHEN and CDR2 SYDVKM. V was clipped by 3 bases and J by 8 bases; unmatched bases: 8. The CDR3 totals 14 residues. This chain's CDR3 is CASSFLRGQGGYTF. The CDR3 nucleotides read TGTGCCAGCAGTTTCCTCAGGGGGCAAGGAGGCTACACCTTC.